This is a list of T cell receptor beta chains from one sample in a study of human versus mouse CDR3 diversity and MHC coevolution. Sequencing was performed with immunoSEQ multiplex PCR; in TCRdb, only in-frame clones are kept and a portion is missing. The table records about 83,000 clones, around 93% of them present only once. Sequenced sample: naive CD4+ T cells from blood. These receptors originate from a person between 25 and 70 years old in good health. CDR3s include the opening cysteine and the closing phenylalanine or tryptophan. The order of the fields is CDR3 protein, CDR3 DNA, D gene, V gene, J gene, clone size. D genes are given only for firm matches. Not every row has a clone size; where given, it reads once, few, many or a size class.

CASSRGSVTEAFF	TGTGCCAGCTCGCGGGGTAGCGTGACTGAAGCTTTCTTT	-	TRBV18	TRBJ1-1	-
CASSLAGLAKNIQYF	TGTGCCAGCAGCTTAGCGGGACTAGCCAAAAACATTCAGTACTTC	-	TRBV7-9	TRBJ2-4	-
CASSPGSWKATNEKLFF	TGTGCCAGCAGCCCCGGGTCCTGGAAGGCAACTAATGAAAAACTGTTTTTT	-	TRBV7-6	TRBJ1-4	-
CASSFVAGLYEQYF	TGTGCCAGCAGTTTCGTAGCGGGCCTGTACGAGCAGTACTTC	TRBD2	TRBV28	TRBJ2-7	-
CASSSGTGWGTEAFF	TGTGCCAGCAGCTCCGGGACAGGGTGGGGCACTGAAGCTTTCTTT	TRBD1	TRBV5-6	TRBJ1-1	-
CASSGAGPYEQFF	TGCGCCAGCAGTGGAGCAGGGCCCTATGAGCAGTTCTTC	-	TRBV5-1	TRBJ2-1	-
CASSASGASYEQYF	TGTGCCAGCAGCGCTAGCGGAGCCTCCTACGAGCAGTACTTC	TRBD2	TRBV27	TRBJ2-7	-
CASSRETQYF	TGTGCCAGCAGTCGGGAGACCCAGTACTTC	-	TRBV2	TRBJ2-5	-
CASSFGTGGIGAGSPLHF	TGTGCCAGCAGCTTCGGGACAGGGGGTATAGGTGCGGGATCACCCCTCCACTTT	TRBD1	TRBV5-6	TRBJ1-6	-
CASSVIAEAFF	TGTGCCAGCAGTGTAATCGCTGAAGCTTTCTTT	-	TRBV2	TRBJ1-1	-
CASSSAPGQHSPLHF	TGTGCCAGCAGCTCGGCGCCGGGACAGCATTCACCCCTCCACTTT	TRBD1	TRBV5-5	TRBJ1-6	-
CASNSGIYGYTF	TGTGCCAGCAACTCTGGTATCTATGGCTACACCTTC	-	TRBV28	TRBJ1-2	few
CASSPRSASPLHF	TGTGCCAGCAGCCCGAGGAGCGCTTCACCCCTCCACTTT	-	TRBV5-6	TRBJ1-6	-
CASSESRAGRSEQYF	TGCGCCAGCAGTGAGTCGCGGGCAGGGAGGAGCGAGCAGTACTTC	-	TRBV10-1	TRBJ2-7	-
CASSWLAGDYEQYF	TGTGCCAGCAGTTGGCTAGCGGGGGATTACGAGCAGTACTTC	TRBD2	TRBV5-4	TRBJ2-7	-
CSARGPYEQYF	TGCAGTGCACGAGGTCCCTACGAGCAGTACTTC	-	TRBV20-1	TRBJ2-7	-
CASSEAGGEQYF	TGTGCCAGCAGTGAAGCGGGGGGCGAGCAGTACTTC	-	TRBV6-1	TRBJ2-7	-